This section outlines one T cell receptor beta chain sequence together with its context. This sample was taken from a study of blood T cells in healthy people across ages. The V end lost 6 bases, the J end lost 7 bases, and 7 bases lay between the germline ends. CDR3 length: 11 amino acids. Germline CDR1 MDHEN, CDR2 SYDVKM. The second PCR ran roughly 6 to 12 cycles with a sample-barcoded 5' primer and J-beta primers. Using its own MiXCR run on the 5' RACE reads, TCRdb lists one record per CDR3 protein. The data show about 1.8 million distinct CDR3 sequences, with roughly 50% seen just once and approximately 2.1% held by the top ten.

The sequence was collected from a woman in her 40s in good health. The sequencing input was blood. This chain connects TRBV28 to TRBJ2-4; D is unresolved. The CDR3 DNA sequence: TGTGCCAGCAGCCATAGTAACATTCAGTACTTC. Translated, it gives CASSHSNIQYF. The full variable domain, completed using reference TRBV28 and TRBJ2-4, is DVKVTQSSRYLVKRTGEKVFLECVQDMDHENMFWYRQDPGLGLRLIYFSYDVKMKEKGDIPEGYSVSREKKERFSLILESASTNQTSMYLCASSHSNIQYFGAGTRLSVL.